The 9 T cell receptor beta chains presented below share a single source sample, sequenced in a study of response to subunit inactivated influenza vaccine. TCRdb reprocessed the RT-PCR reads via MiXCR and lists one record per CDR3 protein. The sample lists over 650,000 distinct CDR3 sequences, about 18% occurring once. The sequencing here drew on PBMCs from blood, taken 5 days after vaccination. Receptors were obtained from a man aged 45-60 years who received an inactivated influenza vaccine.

CDR3 sequence: CASTPLERASYEQYF. CDR3 DNA: TGTGCCAGCACCCCCCTGGAGCGGGCCTCCTACGAGCAGTACTTC. The chain is built from TRBV27 and TRBJ2-7, with D perhaps TRBD2 (6 bases). Trimming shortened V by 7 bases and J by 0 bases, and 16 bases separated the two germline ends. This CDR3 has 15 amino acids. Germline CDR1 and CDR2: MNHEY and SMNVEV (reference sequence).

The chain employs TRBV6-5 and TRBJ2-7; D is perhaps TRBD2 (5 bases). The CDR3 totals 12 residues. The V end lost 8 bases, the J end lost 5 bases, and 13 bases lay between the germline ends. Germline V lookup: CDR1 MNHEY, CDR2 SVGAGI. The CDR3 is CASHDGINEQYF. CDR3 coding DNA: TGTGCCAGCCACGACGGGATAAACGAGCAGTACTTC.

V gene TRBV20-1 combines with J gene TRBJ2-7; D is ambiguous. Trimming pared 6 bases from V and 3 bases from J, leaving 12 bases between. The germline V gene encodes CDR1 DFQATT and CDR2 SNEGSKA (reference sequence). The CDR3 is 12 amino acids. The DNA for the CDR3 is TGCAGTGCCCAGAGGCTTAACTACGAGCAGTACTTC. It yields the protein CSAQRLNYEQYF.

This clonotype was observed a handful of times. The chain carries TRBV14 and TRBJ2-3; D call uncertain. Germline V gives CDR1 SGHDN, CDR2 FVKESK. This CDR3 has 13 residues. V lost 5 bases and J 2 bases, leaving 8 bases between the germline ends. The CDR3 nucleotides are TGTGCCAGCAGCACCCAACTCACAGATACGCAGTATTTT. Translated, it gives CASSTQLTDTQYF. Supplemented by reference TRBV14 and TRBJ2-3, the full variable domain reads EAGVTQFPSHSVIEKGQTVTLRCDPISGHDNLYWYRRVMGKEIKFLLHFVKESKQDESGMPNNRFLAERTGGTYSTLKVQPAELEDSGVYFCASSTQLTDTQYFGPGTRLTVL.

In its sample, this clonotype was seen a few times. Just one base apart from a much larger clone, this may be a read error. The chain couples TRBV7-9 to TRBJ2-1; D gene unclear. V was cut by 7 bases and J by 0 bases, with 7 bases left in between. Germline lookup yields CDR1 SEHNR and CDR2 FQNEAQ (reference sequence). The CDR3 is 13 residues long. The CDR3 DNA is TGTGCCAGCACTCCGAGCTCCTACAATGAGCAGTTCTTC. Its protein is CASTPSSYNEQFF.

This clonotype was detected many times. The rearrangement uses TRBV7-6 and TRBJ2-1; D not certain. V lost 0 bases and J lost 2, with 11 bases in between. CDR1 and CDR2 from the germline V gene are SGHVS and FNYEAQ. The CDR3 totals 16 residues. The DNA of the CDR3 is TGTGCCAGCAGCTTAGCGCACTGGACGACCTACAATGAGCAGTTCTTC. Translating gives CASSLAHWTTYNEQFF.

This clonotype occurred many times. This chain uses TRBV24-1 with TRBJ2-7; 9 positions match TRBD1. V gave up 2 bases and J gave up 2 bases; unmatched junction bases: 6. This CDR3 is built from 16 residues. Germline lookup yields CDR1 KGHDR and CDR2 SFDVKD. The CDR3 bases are TGTGCCACCAGTGATTCCCCGGGACAGGGAACCTACGAGCAGTACTTC. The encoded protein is CATSDSPGQGTYEQYF.

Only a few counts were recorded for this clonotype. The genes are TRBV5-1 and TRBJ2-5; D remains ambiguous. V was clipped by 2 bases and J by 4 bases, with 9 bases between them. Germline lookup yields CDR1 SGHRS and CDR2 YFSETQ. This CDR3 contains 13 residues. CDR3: CASSFGSGETQYF. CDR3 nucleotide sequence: TGCGCCAGCAGCTTCGGGTCGGGAGAGACCCAGTACTTC.

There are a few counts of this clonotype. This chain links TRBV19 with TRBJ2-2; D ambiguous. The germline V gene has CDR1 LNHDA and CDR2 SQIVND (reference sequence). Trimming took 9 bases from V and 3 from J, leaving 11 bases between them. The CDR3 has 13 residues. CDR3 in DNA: TGTGCCAGCGGTGGTTCGGACACCGGGGAGCTGTTTTTT. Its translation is CASGGSDTGELFF.